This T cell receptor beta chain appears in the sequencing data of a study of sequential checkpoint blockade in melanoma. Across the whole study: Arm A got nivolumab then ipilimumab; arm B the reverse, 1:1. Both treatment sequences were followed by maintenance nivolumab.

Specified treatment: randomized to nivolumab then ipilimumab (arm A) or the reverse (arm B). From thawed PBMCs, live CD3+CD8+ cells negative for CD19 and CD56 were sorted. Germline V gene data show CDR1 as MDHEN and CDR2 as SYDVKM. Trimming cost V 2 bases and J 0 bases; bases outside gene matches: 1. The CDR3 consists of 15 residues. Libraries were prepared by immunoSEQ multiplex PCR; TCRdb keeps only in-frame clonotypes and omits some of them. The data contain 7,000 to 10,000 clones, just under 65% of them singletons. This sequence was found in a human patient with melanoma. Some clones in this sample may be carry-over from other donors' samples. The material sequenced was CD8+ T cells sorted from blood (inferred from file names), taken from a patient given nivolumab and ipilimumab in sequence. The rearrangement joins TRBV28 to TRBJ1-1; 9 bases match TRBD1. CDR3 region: CASSLRTGVNTEAFF. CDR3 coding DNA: TGTGCCAGCAGTTTACGGACAGGGGTGAACACTGAAGCTTTCTTT.